What follows is one TCR beta chain and its context. Its antigen is not identified. Sorting selected naive CD8 T cells with a CD8+CD4-CCR7+CD45RA+ phenotype. CDR3 size: 17 residues. TCRdb re-called the PCR reads through MiXCR, storing one row per CDR3 protein. The data contain approximately 36,000 distinct CDR3 sequences, approximately 18% of them singletons. This specimen comes from a study of molecular identifiers for immune sequencing clone quantification. Study summary: In replicates, RNA taken from about 20,000 or 100,000 naive CD8 cells was divided five ways, and four portions underwent sequencing. Overall study results and limits: Clones carrying above 20 RNA copies accounted for over 99% of effector molecules, under 1% in naive cells. Highly expanded clone sizes could be underestimated by identical TCR molecules that share a barcode.

This sequence originates from a human donor in good health. Some libraries in this study had Jurkat cell RNA spiked in. The rearrangement links TRBV21-1 to TRBJ2-4; TRBD1 is the table's D call and was not checked against the DNA. TRBV21-1 corresponds to a pseudogene. Sample: naive CD8+ T cells from blood, with Jurkat cell RNA spiked in. Specified subset: FACS-sorted CD8+CD4-CCR7+CD45RA+ naive T cells. CDR3 amino acids: CASSTPPLGLTKNIQYF. In DNA form, the CDR3 reads TGTGCCAGCAGCACGCCCCCCCTAGGGCTTACCAAAAACATTCAGTACTTC.